The sequence of this T cell receptor (beta chain) was determined in a study of shared clonotypes between healthy human individuals. Broader study findings: Larger estimated richness was generally seen in naive subsets than in memory subsets. At large depth, rarefaction still showed sorted-subset sequencing to be incomplete.

Germline V gene lookup returns CDR1 MDHEN and CDR2 SYDVKM. Trimming cost V 3 bases and J 0 bases, with 8 bases left between them. The CDR3 runs to 14 residues. Clones were read by immunoSEQ multiplex PCR, and TCRdb kept only the in-frame ones, dropping some. The table records some 1,100,000 clones, about 84% of them present only once. To note about this clone: Its antigen remains unknown.

Material for sequencing was memory CD4+ T cells from PBMCs. Subset denoted: CD45RA-negative fraction. The rearrangement links TRBV28 to TRBJ1-1; perhaps TRBD1 as D (5 bases). The clonotype originates from a young man in good health. Some clones in this sample may be carry-over from other donors' samples. As DNA, the CDR3 is TGTGCCAGCAGTTTGGGGGAGATGAACACTGAAGCTTTCTTT. It yields the protein CASSLGEMNTEAFF.